These T cell receptor beta chains were read from a single sample in a study of T cell responses to AZD1222 COVID-19 vaccine. Sequencing was performed with immunoSEQ multiplex PCR; in TCRdb, only in-frame clones are kept and a portion is missing. There are roughly 100,000 clones in the sample; 85% to 90% occur only once, and 9% to 9.5% lies in the top ten. Sequenced material: peripheral blood, taken on day 0 of AZD1222 vaccination. Every receptor here comes from an adult in good health. CDR3s include the opening cysteine and the closing phenylalanine or tryptophan. A D gene is named only where the DNA matches it firmly. Where a row states a size, it is once, few, many or the class of an expanded clone; other rows omit it.

J gene,D gene,CDR3 length,V gene,clone size,CDR3 DNA,CDR3 protein
TRBJ2-2,TRBD2,17,TRBV6-1,-,TGTGCCAGCAGTGGGACTAGCGGGACCTCGAACACCGGGGAGCTGTTTTTT,CASSGTSGTSNTGELFF
TRBJ1-1,-,12,TRBV29-1,-,TGCAGCGTCCAAGACTACAAGCTGGGGGCTTTCTTT,CSVQDYKLGAFF
TRBJ2-7,-,15,TRBV4-1,-,TGCGCCAGCAGCCAATTAGAGGGCAGACCTTACGAGCAGTACTTC,CASSQLEGRPYEQYF
TRBJ2-7,TRBD1,15,TRBV27,-,TGTGCCAGCACTGACCCGACAGGGGGCTTTTACGAGCAGTACTTC,CASTDPTGGFYEQYF
TRBJ2-2,TRBD2,13,TRBV5-1,-,TGCGCCAGCAGGCGGGAGTTCACCGGGGAGCTGTTTTTT,CASRREFTGELFF
TRBJ1-1,-,11,TRBV5-4,-,TGTGCCAGCGGTATGCAGGGACTGGCTTTCTTT,CASGMQGLAFF
TRBJ2-1,-,11,TRBV20-1,-,TGCAGTGCGCCGGTCGGGGTTGGTCAGTTCTTC,CSAPVGVGQFF
TRBJ1-6,TRBD1,15,TRBV7-6,few,TGTGCCAGCAGCTTAGCTGGGACAGAAAATTCACCCCTCCACTTT,CASSLAGTENSPLHF
TRBJ1-2,TRBD1,16,TRBV28,-,TGTGCCAGCAGTGGTGCCGGGACAGGGGGTCGTGAGGGCTACACCTTC,CASSGAGTGGREGYTF
TRBJ2-1,-,17,TRBV5-5,-,TGTGCCAGCAGCTTGGACCTAGGTGCTAGCTCCTACAATGAGCAGTTCTTC,CASSLDLGASSYNEQFF
TRBJ2-1,TRBD2,13,TRBV7-8,-,TGTGCCAGCAGCTTAGGGACTAGCGGAGAGCAGTTCTTC,CASSLGTSGEQFF
TRBJ1-5,TRBD1,15,TRBV2,-,TGTGCCAGCAGTGGGATGGGACAGGGCAATCAGCCCCAGCATTTT,CASSGMGQGNQPQHF
TRBJ2-1,TRBD2,14,TRBV9,-,TGTGCCAGCAGCGTAGTCGGGAGGGACAATGAGCAGTTCTTC,CASSVVGRDNEQFF
TRBJ1-5,-,15,TRBV19,-,TGTGCCAGTACCCCACGGTTGCGAGGCAATCAGCCCCAGCATTTT,CASTPRLRGNQPQHF
TRBJ2-5,TRBD2,14,TRBV7-9,few,TGTGCCAGCAGCTCCGGACTAGTGGGAGAGACCCAGTACTTC,CASSSGLVGETQYF
TRBJ2-7,-,13,TRBV7-2,-,TGTGCCAGCAGCTTGGGGATAACCTACGAGCAGTACTTC,CASSLGITYEQYF
TRBJ2-1,-,22,TRBV21-1,few,TGTGCCAGCAGCACTTCTCGCTGGGAGTTGCTAGCGGGAGTAGGGTCCTACAATGAGCAGTTCTTC,CASSTSRWELLAGVGSYNEQFF
TRBJ2-1,-,14,TRBV28,-,TGTGCCAGCAGTTTATATTCGCTCTACAATGAGCAGTTCTTC,CASSLYSLYNEQFF
TRBJ1-3,-,17,TRBV21-1,-,TGTGCCAGCAGATACCGGACAGGGCAAAGCTCTGGAAACACCATATATTTT,CASRYRTGQSSGNTIYF
TRBJ2-1,TRBD2,16,TRBV7-9,-,TGTGCCAGCAGCGGAGCGACTAGCGGATTTTACAATGAGCAGTTCTTC,CASSGATSGFYNEQFF
TRBJ2-1,TRBD1,15,TRBV11-1,-,TGTGCCAGCAGCGGCCGGGACAGGGGGTCATGGGAGCAGTTCTTC,CASSGRDRGSWEQFF
TRBJ1-6,TRBD1,16,TRBV19,few,TGTGCCAGTAGTAATTTCTGGGACAGGGGGAATTCACCCCTCCACTTT,CASSNFWDRGNSPLHF
TRBJ1-1,-,15,TRBV5-1,-,TGCGCCAGCAGCTTGGAAGGACTTGGAAACACTGAAGCTTTCTTT,CASSLEGLGNTEAFF
TRBJ1-1,-,14,TRBV5-1,-,TGCGCCAGCAGCTTTATGGACACTTACACTGAAGCTTTCTTT,CASSFMDTYTEAFF
TRBJ1-5,-,13,TRBV14,-,TGTGCCAGCAGCCAAGGTACATTTCAGCCCCAGCATTTT,CASSQGTFQPQHF
TRBJ2-1,-,11,TRBV2,-,TGTGCCAGCAGTGAGTGGGATGAGCAGTTCTTC,CASSEWDEQFF
TRBJ2-1,TRBD2,16,TRBV5-4,-,TGTGCCAGCAGCTTGGAAGGGCTAGCGGGAGTGGGTGAGCAGTTCTTC,CASSLEGLAGVGEQFF
TRBJ2-7,TRBD1,14,TRBV11-2,-,TGTGCCAGCACTTTACCGGGACAGCAAGGGGAGCAGTACTTC,CASTLPGQQGEQYF
TRBJ1-1,-,14,TRBV4-1,-,TGCGCCAGCAGCCAAGGGGAGAGGGCCACTGAAGCTTTCTTT,CASSQGERATEAFF
TRBJ2-7,TRBD1,12,TRBV6-5,-,TGTGCCACCAGACAGGGGGCGAAGGAGCAGTACTTC,CATRQGAKEQYF
TRBJ2-1,-,12,TRBV7-9,-,TGTGCCAGTGAGGGATACGGGAATGAGCAGTTCTTC,CASEGYGNEQFF
TRBJ1-5,-,14,TRBV14,-,TGTGCCAGCAGCCAAGTTAATCACAATCAGCCCCAGCATTTT,CASSQVNHNQPQHF